The sample holds a few counts of the clone carrying this T cell receptor (beta chain). This sample is drawn from a study of cytomegalovirus exposure and HLA in healthy donors. Use of 60 Vbeta and 13 Jbeta primers characterized the PCR. Authors' methods: The authors later counted 75 million to 90 million unique TCR beta chains, approximately 12 million of them shared. The protocol was immunoSEQ multiplex PCR, while the TCRdb copy is restricted to in-frame clones and leaves out a portion. V, J and clone size were drawn from that table, and D and trimming were deduced from the DNA. Of roughly 190,000 clones listed, about 69% are singletons. The germline V gene encodes CDR1 SGHDT and CDR2 YYEEEE. The CDR3 consists of 15 residues. V shed 6 bases and J 4 bases; nucleotides not matched to a gene: 12.

Sequencing was performed on PBMCs. V usage is TRBV5-6 and J usage is TRBJ1-1; 7 bases align to TRBD1. This clonotype originated in a man aged 25 to 40 in good health and CMV-seropositive. The CDR3 spells CASTPRGAGGTEAFF. In nucleotides, the CDR3 is TGTGCCAGCACCCCGCGGGGGGCAGGGGGCACTGAAGCTTTCTTT. The full variable domain, with the rest looked up from reference TRBV5-6 and TRBJ1-1, is DAGVTQSPTHLIKTRGQQVTLRCSPKSGHDTVSWYQQALGQGPQFIFQYYEEEERQRGNFPDRFSGHQFPNYSSELNVNALLLGDSALYLCASTPRGAGGTEAFFGQGTRLTVV.